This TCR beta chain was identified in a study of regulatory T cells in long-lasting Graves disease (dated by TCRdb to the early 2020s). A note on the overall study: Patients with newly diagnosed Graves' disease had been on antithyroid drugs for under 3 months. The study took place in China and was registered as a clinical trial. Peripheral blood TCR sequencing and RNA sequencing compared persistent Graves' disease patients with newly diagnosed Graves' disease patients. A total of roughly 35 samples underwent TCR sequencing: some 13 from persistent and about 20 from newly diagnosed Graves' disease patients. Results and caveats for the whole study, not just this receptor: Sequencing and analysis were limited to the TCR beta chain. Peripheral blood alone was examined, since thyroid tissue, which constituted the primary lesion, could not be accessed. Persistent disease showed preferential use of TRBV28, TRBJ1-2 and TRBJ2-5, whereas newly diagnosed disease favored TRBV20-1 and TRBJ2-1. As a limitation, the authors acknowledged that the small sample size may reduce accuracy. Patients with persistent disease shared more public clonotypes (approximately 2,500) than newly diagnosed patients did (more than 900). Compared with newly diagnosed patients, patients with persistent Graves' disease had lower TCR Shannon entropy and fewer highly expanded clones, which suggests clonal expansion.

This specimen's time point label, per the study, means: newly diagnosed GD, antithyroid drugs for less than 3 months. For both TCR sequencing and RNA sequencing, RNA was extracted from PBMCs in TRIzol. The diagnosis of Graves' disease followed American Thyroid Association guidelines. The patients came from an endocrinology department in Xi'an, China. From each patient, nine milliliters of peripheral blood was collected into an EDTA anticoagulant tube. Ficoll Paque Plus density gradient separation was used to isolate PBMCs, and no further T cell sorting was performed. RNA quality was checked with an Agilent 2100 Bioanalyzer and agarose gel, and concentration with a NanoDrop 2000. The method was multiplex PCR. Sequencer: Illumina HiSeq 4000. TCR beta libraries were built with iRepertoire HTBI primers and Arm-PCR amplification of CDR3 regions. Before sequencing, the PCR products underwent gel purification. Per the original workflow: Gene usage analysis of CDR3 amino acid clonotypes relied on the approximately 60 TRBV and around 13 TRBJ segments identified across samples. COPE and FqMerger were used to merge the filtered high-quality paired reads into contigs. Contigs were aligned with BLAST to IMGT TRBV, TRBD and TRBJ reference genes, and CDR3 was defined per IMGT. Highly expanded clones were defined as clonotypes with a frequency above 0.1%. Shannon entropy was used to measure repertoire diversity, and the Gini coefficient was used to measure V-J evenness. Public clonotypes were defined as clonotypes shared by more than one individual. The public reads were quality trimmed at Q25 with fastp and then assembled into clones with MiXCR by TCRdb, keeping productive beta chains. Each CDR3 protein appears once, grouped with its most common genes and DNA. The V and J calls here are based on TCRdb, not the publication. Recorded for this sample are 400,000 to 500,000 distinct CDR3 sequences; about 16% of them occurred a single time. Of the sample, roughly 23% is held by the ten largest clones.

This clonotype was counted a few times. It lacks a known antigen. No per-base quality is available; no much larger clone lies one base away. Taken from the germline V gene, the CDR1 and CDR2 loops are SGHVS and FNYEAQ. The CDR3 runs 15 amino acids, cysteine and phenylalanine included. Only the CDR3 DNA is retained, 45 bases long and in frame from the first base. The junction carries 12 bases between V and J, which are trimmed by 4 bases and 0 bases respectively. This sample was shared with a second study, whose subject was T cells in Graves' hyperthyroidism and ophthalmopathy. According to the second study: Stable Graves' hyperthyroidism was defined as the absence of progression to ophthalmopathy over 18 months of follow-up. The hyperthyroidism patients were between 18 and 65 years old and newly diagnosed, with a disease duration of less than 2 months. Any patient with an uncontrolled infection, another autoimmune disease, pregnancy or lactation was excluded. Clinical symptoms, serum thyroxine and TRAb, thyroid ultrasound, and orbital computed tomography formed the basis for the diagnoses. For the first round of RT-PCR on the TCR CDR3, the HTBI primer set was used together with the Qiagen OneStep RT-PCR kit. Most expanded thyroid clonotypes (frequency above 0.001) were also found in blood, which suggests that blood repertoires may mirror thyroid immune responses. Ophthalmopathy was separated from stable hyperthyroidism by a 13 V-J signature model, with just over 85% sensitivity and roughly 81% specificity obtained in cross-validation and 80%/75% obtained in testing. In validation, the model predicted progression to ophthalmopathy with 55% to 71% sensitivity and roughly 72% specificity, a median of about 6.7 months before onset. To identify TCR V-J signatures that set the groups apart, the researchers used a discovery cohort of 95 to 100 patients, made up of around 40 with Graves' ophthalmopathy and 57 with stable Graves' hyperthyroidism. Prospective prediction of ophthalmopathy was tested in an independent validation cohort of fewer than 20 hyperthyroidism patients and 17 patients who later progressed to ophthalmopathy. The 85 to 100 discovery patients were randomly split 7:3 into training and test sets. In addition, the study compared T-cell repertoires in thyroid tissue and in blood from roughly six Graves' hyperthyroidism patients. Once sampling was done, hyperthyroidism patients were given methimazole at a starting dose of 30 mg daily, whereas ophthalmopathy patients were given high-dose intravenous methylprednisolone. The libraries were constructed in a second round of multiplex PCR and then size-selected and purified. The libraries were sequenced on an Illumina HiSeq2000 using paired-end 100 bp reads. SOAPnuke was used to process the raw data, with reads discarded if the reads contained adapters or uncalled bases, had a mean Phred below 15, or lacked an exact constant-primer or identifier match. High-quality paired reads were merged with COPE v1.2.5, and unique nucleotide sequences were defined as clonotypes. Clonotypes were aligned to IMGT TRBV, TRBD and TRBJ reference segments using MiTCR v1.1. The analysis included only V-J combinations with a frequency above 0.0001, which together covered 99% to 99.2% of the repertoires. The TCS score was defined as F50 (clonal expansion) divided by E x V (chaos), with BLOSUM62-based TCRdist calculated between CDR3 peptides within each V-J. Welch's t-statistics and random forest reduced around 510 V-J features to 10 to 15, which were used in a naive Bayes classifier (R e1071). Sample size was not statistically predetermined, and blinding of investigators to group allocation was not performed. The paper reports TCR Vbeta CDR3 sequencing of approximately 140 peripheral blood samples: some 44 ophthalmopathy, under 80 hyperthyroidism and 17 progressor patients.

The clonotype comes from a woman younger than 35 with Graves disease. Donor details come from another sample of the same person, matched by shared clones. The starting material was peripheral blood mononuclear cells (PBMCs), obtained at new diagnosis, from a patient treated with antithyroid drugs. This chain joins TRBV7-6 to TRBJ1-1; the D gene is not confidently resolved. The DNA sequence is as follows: TGTGCCAGCAGCTCGGGGATGGCCCTGAACACTGAAGCTTTCTTT. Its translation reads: CASSSGMALNTEAFF.